This TCR beta chain was retrieved from a study of blood T cell repertoires in COVID-19. Study summary: Nucleic acid was either cDNA or gDNA, and it came from T cells, B-cell-depleted T cells, or PBMCs.

This CDR3 has 15 amino acids. The germline V gene has CDR1 SGHTA and CDR2 FQGNSA. Source study methods: Nucleated cell counts were estimated from reference gene primer amplification. TCRdb's copy holds only in-frame clones and misses some; the assay was immunoSEQ multiplex PCR. The D gene and trimming were derived from the DNA, and the V and J assignments and clone size from that table. The sample carries 190,000 or so clones, roughly 87% recorded once. Those enrolled, adults aged roughly 18 to 100 years, came from 20 to 25 US areas. About this clone itself: Germline and junction disagree at one end, which may indicate a read error.

The sequencing sample was made of PBMCs or T cells enriched from blood (not recorded which). This sequence originates from a man between 18 and 35 years old with acute COVID-19. The chain links TRBV7-2 to TRBJ2-1; 7 bases agree with TRBD1. CDR3 nucleotides: TGTGCCAGCAGCGTAGCACTAGGGGGCCACAATGAGCAGTTCTTC. This translates into CASSVALGGHNEQFF.